This T cell receptor (beta chain) was identified in a study of blood T cell repertoires in COVID-19 (dated by TCRdb to 2018 to 2020). Some background on the complete study: Collaborator samples came from the United States, Italy and Spain and covered acute and convalescent phases of COVID-19. Deeply sampled blood TCRbeta repertoires from subjects exposed to, actively infected with, or recovered from COVID-19 were included in the dataset. Sample metadata almost always included a de-identified subject ID, COVID-19 status, age in years and sex. The material from the prospective study consisted of cDNA or gDNA derived from T cells, B-cell-depleted T cells, or PBMCs. Where available, HLA class I and class II types were obtained from metadata supplied by the sample provider rather than from assay-based typing. A freely available public database, intended as a resource for researchers studying the immune response to SARS-CoV-2, is where the repertoires were released. Samples were obtained from the ongoing ImmuneRACE study (first 160 participants) and from about 1,300 subjects provided by 6 global collaborators. Broad study findings and their caveats: The quantity of clinical and demographic metadata differed by source and by participant and was supplied without curation.

On this clone itself: Its antigen specificity is not known. Base qualities were left out, and no much larger clone turns up one base away.

Including cysteine and phenylalanine, the CDR3 has 14 amino acids. The retained sequence is limited to the CDR3, 42 bases, with the frame set at the first base. The germline ends are 9 bases apart after V is trimmed by 4 bases and J by 0 bases. CDR1 SGHAT and CDR2 FQDESV were looked up in the germline V gene (reference sequence). Whole blood was collected in K2EDTA tubes by collaborating institutions according to the institutions' own protocols. For TCRbeta analysis, collaborator samples were shipped as frozen whole blood, as isolated PBMCs, or as DNA extracted from either sample type. The immunoSEQ Assay, a bias-controlled multiplex PCR, was used to amplify TCRbeta CDR3 regions from genomic DNA. The paper's data handling went like this. Nucleated cell counts per sample were estimated from amplification of reference gene primers within the assay. Sequence reads were collapsed and filtered to measure the absolute abundance of every unique TCRbeta CDR3 rearrangement. For each sample, productive Simpson clonality was calculated by taking the square root of Simpson's diversity index across productive rearrangements. TCRdb carries this immuneACCESS record with in-frame sequences only. Its versions omit some clonotypes, under half of them owing to an unresolved V gene in the studies checked, with the rest unexplained. V and J calls and clone size come straight from that table; D and trimming were deduced from the DNA. Counted in this sample were about 670,000 clones; 85% to 90% of them appeared once. Around 0.3% of the sample comes from the top ten.

Here the chain combines TRBV11-1 and TRBJ1-1; the D gene lacks a confident call. Material: peripheral blood. The clonotype originates from a woman younger than 30 with acute or convalescent COVID-19. The nucleotide sequence is TGTGCCAGCAGCTCCGACATCCTGAACACTGAAGCTTTCTTT. Its coded protein is CASSSDILNTEAFF.